Listed below are T cell receptor beta chains from one sample, sequenced in a study of siplizumab effects on memory and regulatory T cells. Clones were sequenced by immunoSEQ multiplex PCR, and TCRdb holds only the in-frame ones, with some missing. The profile shows approximately 20,000 clones, 44% of them singletons. For these TCRs, the target antigens are not known. Sequencing was performed on CFSE-low (dividing) CD4+ T cells sorted from an allogeneic mixed lymphocyte reaction. These receptors were collected from a human donor in good health; the cells came from an allogeneic mixed lymphocyte reaction. Some clones in this sample may be carry-over from other donors' samples. Each CDR3 is given with its conserved first and last residue. Fields, in order: V gene, D gene, J gene, clone size, CDR3 DNA, CDR3 protein. D genes are given only for firm matches. Clone size is not always given. Where it is, it says once, few, many or a class for expanded clones.

TRBV11-1	-	TRBJ2-5	-	TGTGCCAGCAGCTCTCGGGTTCAGGGTGAGACCCAGTACTTC	CASSSRVQGETQYF
TRBV27	-	TRBJ1-6	-	TGTGCCAGCAGTGCCGGTTGGGCATATAATTCACCCCTCCACTTT	CASSAGWAYNSPLHF
TRBV18	-	TRBJ2-5	-	TGTGCCAGCTCACGAATTCCAGGGATTGAAGAGACCCAGTACTTC	CASSRIPGIEETQYF
TRBV30	-	TRBJ1-4	-	TGTGCCTGGAGTGTTGGTAGTCTCGAAAAACTGTTTTTT	CAWSVGSLEKLFF
TRBV4-1	-	TRBJ1-2	-	TGCGCCAGCAGCCTCGGCGGGTCTCTATATGGCTACACCTTC	CASSLGGSLYGYTF
TRBV19	TRBD2	TRBJ2-5	-	TGTGCCAGTAGTCATCCCAAGACTAGCGGGGGGGTGCGAGAGACCCAGTACTTC	CASSHPKTSGGVRETQYF
TRBV7-9	TRBD2	TRBJ2-7	-	TGTGCCAGCAGCTTTCTAGCGGGCTACGAGCAGTACTTC	CASSFLAGYEQYF
TRBV6-5	TRBD2	TRBJ2-2	once	TGTAGACTAGCGGGCGGGACTAACACCGGGGAGCTGTTTTTT	CRLAGGTNTGELFF
TRBV6-5	TRBD1	TRBJ2-1	-	TGTGCCAGCAGACGGGACAGGGGCCCCTACAATGAGCAGTTCTTC	CASRRDRGPYNEQFF
TRBV18	-	TRBJ2-1	few	TGTGCCAGCTCACCAATTTACAATGAGCAGTTCTTC	CASSPIYNEQFF
TRBV6-5	TRBD1	TRBJ2-3	few	TGTGCCAGCAGTTACCGGGACAGTGCAGATACGCAGTATTTT	CASSYRDSADTQYF
TRBV19	-	TRBJ2-2	-	TGTGCCAGTAGTACCCCGGGGGCCGGGGAGCTGTTTTTT	CASSTPGAGELFF
TRBV7-7	TRBD1	TRBJ1-3	-	TGTGCCAGCAGCTTAGGGACAGGGGTTTCGTCTGGAAACACCATATATTTT	CASSLGTGVSSGNTIYF
TRBV11-3	-	TRBJ2-7	-	TGTGCCAGCAGCTGGGGACACGAGCAGTACTTC	CASSWGHEQYF
TRBV7-3	-	TRBJ2-1	-	TGTGCCAGCAGCTTTGGTTTCGGTTTTGAGCAGTTCTTC	CASSFGFGFEQFF
TRBV4-2	-	TRBJ2-2	few	TGTGCCAGCAGCCAAGATGATGACTATCCCGGGGAGCTGTTTTTT	CASSQDDDYPGELFF
TRBV27	-	TRBJ2-1	medium-sized	TGTGCCAGCAGAGGGCAGGTCTACAATGAGCAGTTCTTC	CASRGQVYNEQFF
TRBV6-4	TRBD1	TRBJ2-1	-	TGTGCCAGCAGCCGACAGGGTTTGGGGTCCTACAATGAGCAGTTCTTC	CASSRQGLGSYNEQFF
TRBV11-2	TRBD2	TRBJ2-1	medium-sized	TGTGCCAGCAGCGTGACTAGCGGGGTTGGCGGTGAGCAGTTCTTC	CASSVTSGVGGEQFF
TRBV7-2	TRBD1	TRBJ1-1	-	TGTGCCAGCAGCTTAGCCCGGGGGACAGGGAACACTGAAGCTTTCTTT	CASSLARGTGNTEAFF
TRBV6-5	-	TRBJ1-5	many	TGTGCCAGCAGTTCCCGGCTGGGGCAGCCCCAGCATTTT	CASSSRLGQPQHF
TRBV30	-	TRBJ1-2	few	TGTGCCTGGACTTCGGGTTTTAACTATGGCTACACCTTC	CAWTSGFNYGYTF
TRBV5-1	-	TRBJ1-4	few	TGCGCCAGCAGCAAGGACGCAGGCACGAAGAAGGGACTGTTTTTT	CASSKDAGTKKGLFF
TRBV7-6	TRBD2	TRBJ2-1	few	TGTGCCAGCAGCTTAACTAGCGGGGGGCTTTTTGAGCAGTTCTTC	CASSLTSGGLFEQFF
TRBV11-2	TRBD2	TRBJ2-3	few	TGTGCCAGCAGCTTTCCCCTGGCGGCTAGCGGGATAGGGGATACGCAGTATTTT	CASSFPLAASGIGDTQYF
TRBV11-2	-	TRBJ2-2	medium-sized	TGTGCCAGCAGCTTAAACACCGGGGAGCTGTTTTTT	CASSLNTGELFF
TRBV5-1	TRBD1	TRBJ1-1	-	TGCGCCAGCAGCTTGGGGGACAGGGTAGGGACTGAAGCTTTCTTT	CASSLGDRVGTEAFF
TRBV6-1	-	TRBJ2-3	few	TGTGCCAGCAGTGAATGGGGGAGCACAGATACGCAGTATTTT	CASSEWGSTDTQYF
TRBV5-8	-	TRBJ1-2	once	TGTGCCAGCAGCTTGGCCGGGGCGGGTAACTATGGCTACACCTTC	CASSLAGAGNYGYTF
TRBV19	-	TRBJ2-4	-	TGTGCCAGTAGTATGAACACGGAAGGGGTCATTCAGTACTTC	CASSMNTEGVIQYF
TRBV5-5	-	TRBJ1-1	-	TGTGCCAGCAGCCTCCGACAGAAAAGCCACACTGAAGCTTTCTTT	CASSLRQKSHTEAFF
TRBV29-1	-	TRBJ2-5	-	TGCAGCGTTGCCCCAGGACAAGAGACCCAGTACTTC	CSVAPGQETQYF
TRBV18	TRBD1	TRBJ1-5	medium-sized	TGTGCCAGCTCGCGACAGGGGGCAAAGCCCCAGCATTTT	CASSRQGAKPQHF
TRBV7-6	-	TRBJ2-7	-	TGTGCCAGCAGCTTAGGCCCGGCAGGGCTATACCCCTACGAGCAGTACTTC	CASSLGPAGLYPYEQYF
TRBV7-9	-	TRBJ1-4	once	TGTGCCAGCAGCCTCGGACTTACAACTAATGAAAAACTGTTTTTT	CASSLGLTTNEKLFF
TRBV7-9	TRBD1	TRBJ1-3	-	TGTGCCAGCAGCTTAGGGCCAACAGGGGTTGGAAACACCATATATTTT	CASSLGPTGVGNTIYF
TRBV7-6	TRBD2	TRBJ2-2	few	TGTGCCAGCAGCTTAGGTCTAGCGGGAGGTAGCACCGGGGAGCTGTTTTTT	CASSLGLAGGSTGELFF
TRBV6-6	-	TRBJ2-1	-	TGTGCCAGTGGGACCCAATGGGGTAATGAGCAGTTCTTC	CASGTQWGNEQFF
TRBV6-4	TRBD1	TRBJ1-1	-	TGTGCCAGCAGGAGACAGGGAGACACTGAAGCTTTCTTT	CASRRQGDTEAFF
TRBV6-5	-	TRBJ2-1	-	TGTGCCAGCAGTTACGGTGGGGATGAGCAGTTCTTC	CASSYGGDEQFF
TRBV5-6	TRBD1	TRBJ2-5	few	TGTGCCAGCAGCTGGAGGACAGGGATTGGGGAGACCCAGTACTTC	CASSWRTGIGETQYF
TRBV7-2	-	TRBJ2-1	-	TGTGCCAGCAGCCAAGGTCGATCGCTGGGGAATGAGCAGTTCTTC	CASSQGRSLGNEQFF